Listed below are T cell receptor beta chains from one sample, sequenced in a study of vaccination and CD4 T cells after COVID-19. Antigens for these TCRs are unknown. One entry per CDR3 protein results from TCRdb running MiXCR on the PCR reads. The sample shows about 7,300 distinct CDR3 sequences, roughly half of them seen only once. The sample comprised CD4+ T cells from blood, cultured in vitro. Receptor source: a human donor who had recovered from COVID-19. CDR3s include the opening cysteine and the closing phenylalanine or tryptophan. A D gene is named only where the DNA matches it firmly. Where a row states a size, it is once, few, many or the class of an expanded clone; other rows omit it.

>TRBD2|TRBJ2-3|TRBV20-1|.
TGCAGTGCGGTCCTACTAGCGGGGGGGACAGATACGCAGTATTTT
CSAVLLAGGTDTQYF
>.|TRBJ1-1|TRBV24-1|few
TGTGCCACCAGACAGGGGAACACTGAAGCTTTCTTT
CATRQGNTEAFF
>TRBD1|TRBJ1-5|TRBV7-2|.
TGTGCCAGCAGCTCCACAGGGGCCTATCAGCCCCAGCATTTT
CASSSTGAYQPQHF
>.|TRBJ2-7|TRBV6-1|few
TGTGCCAGCAGTCGACAGCACTCCTACGAGCAGTACTTC
CASSRQHSYEQYF
>TRBD1|TRBJ1-6|TRBV12-3/TRBV12-4|.
TGTGCCAGCAGTTTAGAGGGGGCTCAGGGTCCACCCCTCCACTTT
CASSLEGAQGPPLHF
>TRBD2|TRBJ2-1|TRBV27|few
TGTGCCAGCAGTTTAGGGAATGCGGGGGATGAGCAGTTCTTC
CASSLGNAGDEQFF
>TRBD1|TRBJ1-1|TRBV4-3|.
TGCGCCAGCAGCCAAGATAGGACAGGGATCACTGAAGCTTTCTTT
CASSQDRTGITEAFF
>.|TRBJ1-3|TRBV19|.
TGTGCCAGTAGTTGGGACGGCCGCTCTGGAAACACCATATATTTT
CASSWDGRSGNTIYF
>.|TRBJ2-1|TRBV20-1|.
TGCAGCCCGCTGAAGGACAGAACAAATGAGCAGTTCTTC
CSPLKDRTNEQFF
>TRBD1|TRBJ1-6|TRBV6-5|few
TGTGCCAGCAGTTATACAGGGGCCTATAATTCACCCCTCCACTTT
CASSYTGAYNSPLHF
>TRBD2|TRBJ2-3|TRBV7-3|.
TGTGCCAGCAGCTCCGTCGGCGGGAGGGCCTTAGATACGCAGTATTTT
CASSSVGGRALDTQYF
>.|TRBJ2-1|TRBV2|.
TGTGCCAGCACGGCTGGGGGCAATGAGCAGTTCTTC
CASTAGGNEQFF
>.|TRBJ2-2|TRBV6-1|.
TGTGCCAGCAGGCAGGGTTGGACCGGGGAGCTGTTTTTT
CASRQGWTGELFF
>.|TRBJ2-7|TRBV28|.
TGTGCCAGCAGCGGGACACCGACCTACGAGCAGTACTTC
CASSGTPTYEQYF
>.|TRBJ1-1|TRBV18|.
TGTGCCAGCTCTCAGGGAGGACTGAACACTGAAGCTTTCTTT
CASSQGGLNTEAFF
>.|TRBJ1-5|TRBV5-1|few
TGCGCCAGCAGCTTGGTAGGAGGGTATCAGCCCCAGCATTTT
CASSLVGGYQPQHF
>TRBD1|TRBJ1-4|TRBV20-1|hyperexpanded
TGCAGTGCTAGAGCCTCGACCGGGACAGGGGGTGGAAAACTGTTTTTT
CSARASTGTGGGKLFF
>.|TRBJ1-1|TRBV7-3|.
TGTGCCAGCAGCCCCCAACCTGGGAACACTGAAGCTTTCTTT
CASSPQPGNTEAFF
>TRBD1|TRBJ1-2|TRBV5-6|.
TGTGCCAGCAGTCTTACAGGGGCCCAAGCTAACTATGGCTACACCTTC
CASSLTGAQANYGYTF
>.|TRBJ2-6|TRBV7-3|.
TGTGCCAGCAGCCCACAGGTGGCCTTCTCTGGGGCCAACGTCCTGACTTTC
CASSPQVAFSGANVLTF
>TRBD1|TRBJ1-5|TRBV6-1|few
TGTGCCAGCAGTGGGACAGGGAATCAGCCCCAGCATTTT
CASSGTGNQPQHF
>.|TRBJ2-7|TRBV20-1|.
TGCAGTGCTAGACTACCAAGCTCCTACGAGCAGTACTTC
CSARLPSSYEQYF
>.|TRBJ1-1|TRBV6-2/TRBV6-3|few
TGTGCCAGCAGTTTCCAGCGGATGAACACTGAAGCTTTCTTT
CASSFQRMNTEAFF
>.|TRBJ1-1|TRBV7-6|.
TGTGCCAGCAGCTTTTCTGCTAAAACTGAAGCTTTCTTT
CASSFSAKTEAFF
>TRBD1|TRBJ1-5|TRBV12-3/TRBV12-4|.
TGTGCCAGCGGAGGGGACAGGGCGGTTCAGCCCCAGCATTTT
CASGGDRAVQPQHF
>TRBD1|TRBJ1-1|TRBV12-3/TRBV12-4|few
TGTGCCAGCAGGTTGGGGACAGGCAACACTGAAGCTTTCTTT
CASRLGTGNTEAFF
>.|TRBJ1-2|TRBV4-3|.
TGCGCCAGCAGCCAAGATCGCATCCGCTCGGGGGGCTTCTATGGCTACACCTTC
CASSQDRIRSGGFYGYTF
>.|TRBJ2-1|TRBV14|.
TGTGCCAGCAGCCCCGAGCGGTACAATGAGCAGTTCTTC
CASSPERYNEQFF
>.|TRBJ1-1|TRBV7-3|.
TGTGCCAGCAGCTTAAGGCCTACTTCCACTGAAGCTTTCTTT
CASSLRPTSTEAFF
>.|TRBJ2-7|TRBV5-4|.
TGTGCCAGCAGCTTGGCTGGTGGGGGCGCAAAGTACGAGCAGTACTTC
CASSLAGGGAKYEQYF
>.|TRBJ2-7|TRBV20-1|.
TGCAGTGCCAAGAATCCCCTCCTTTCGTCCTACGAGCAGTACTTC
CSAKNPLLSSYEQYF
>.|TRBJ2-4|TRBV29-1|.
TGCAGCGTTGAAGGGTCCCGAAACATTCAGTACTTC
CSVEGSRNIQYF
>.|TRBJ2-4|TRBV28|.
TGTGCCAGCAGTTCCCCACAGGCAGCCAAAAACATTCAGTACTTC
CASSSPQAAKNIQYF
>TRBD2|TRBJ2-1|TRBV20-1|.
TGCAGTGCTAGAGATGGTGGGACTAGCAAAAGTGGGGGGTTCTTC
CSARDGGTSKSGGFF
>.|TRBJ2-4|TRBV7-2|.
TGTGCCAGCAGCTTAGATCCGGGAAACATTCAGTACTTC
CASSLDPGNIQYF
>.|TRBJ1-6|TRBV7-9|few
TGTGCCAGCAGCTTCACAGGGAATTCACCCCTCCACTTT
CASSFTGNSPLHF
>.|TRBJ2-2|TRBV19|few
TGTGCCAGTAGTGTCCGGGCCACCGGGGAGCTGTTTTTT
CASSVRATGELFF
>.|TRBJ2-5|TRBV5-1|.
TGCGCCAGCAGCTTGGGCAGTCAAGAGACCCAGTACTTC
CASSLGSQETQYF
>.|TRBJ1-2|TRBV7-2|few
TGTGCCAGCAGCTTAGCCTTGGGGGAGGCCTATGGCTACACCTTC
CASSLALGEAYGYTF
>.|TRBJ1-4|TRBV7-2|.
TGTGCCAGCAGTCTGACAGGCGCACGAACTGAAAAACTGTTTTTT
CASSLTGARTEKLFF
>TRBD2|TRBJ2-1|TRBV7-3|.
TGTGCCAGCAGCTTACTGGGGGGGGACTACAATGAGCAGTTCTTC
CASSLLGGDYNEQFF
>TRBD1|TRBJ1-1|TRBV7-2|few
TGTGCCAGCAGCACACAGGGGGGAGGGAACACTGAAGCTTTCTTT
CASSTQGGGNTEAFF
>TRBD1|TRBJ1-1|TRBV20-1|few
TGCAGTGTTCGACTCAGGGGGCTTTCGAACACTGAAGCTTTCTTT
CSVRLRGLSNTEAFF
>.|TRBJ1-1|TRBV28|once
TGTGCCAGCAGTGGCGGGGGCGGCCACACTGAAGCTTTCTTT
CASSGGGGHTEAFF
>TRBD1|TRBJ2-7|TRBV7-2|once
TGTGCCAGCAGGATACTCAGGGGGCATGGAGAGCAGTACTTC
CASRILRGHGEQYF
>TRBD1|TRBJ1-1|TRBV27|.
TGTGCCAGCAGTCCCCGGACAGGGTTAGAAGCTTTCTTT
CASSPRTGLEAFF
>TRBD1|TRBJ1-2|TRBV11-2|.
TGTGCCAGCAGCCCGGGGACAGGGTACTTTGGCGGCTACACCTTC
CASSPGTGYFGGYTF
>.|TRBJ1-4|TRBV4-1|.
TGCGCCAGCAGCCAAGATCAGCACAACTTTGCCGAAAAACTGTTTTTT
CASSQDQHNFAEKLFF
>.|TRBJ1-1|TRBV7-2|.
TGTGCCAGCACCTCCATACAGAACTCGAACACTGAAGCTTTCTTT
CASTSIQNSNTEAFF
>.|TRBJ1-1|TRBV7-2|.
TGTGCCAGCAGCTACCTTGGTTGGGGGTTGAACACTGAAGCTTTCTTT
CASSYLGWGLNTEAFF
>.|TRBJ2-7|TRBV11-3|.
TGTGCCAGCAGCCCGGGACGGAACGAGCAGTACTTC
CASSPGRNEQYF
>.|TRBJ2-3|TRBV20-1|.
TGCAGTGCTAGGTGGCGGGCACATGGGGATACGCAGTATTTT
CSARWRAHGDTQYF
>TRBD1|TRBJ2-7|TRBV6-1|few
TGTGCCAGCAGGGGGACAGGGGGCAAATCCTACGAGCAGTACTTC
CASRGTGGKSYEQYF
>TRBD1|TRBJ1-2|TRBV6-2/TRBV6-3|.
TGTGCCAGCAGTTTGGACAGGGTCTATGGCTACACCTTC
CASSLDRVYGYTF
>.|TRBJ2-3|TRBV6-2/TRBV6-3|.
TGTACCAGCAGTACTCCGAATCCGGGATATAGAGATACGCAGTATTTT
CTSSTPNPGYRDTQYF
>.|TRBJ2-4|TRBV28|.
TGTGCCAGCAGGGGGGGCGCGTTAGCCAAAAACATTCAGTACTTC
CASRGGALAKNIQYF
>TRBD2|TRBJ2-1|TRBV12-3/TRBV12-4|.
TGTGCCAGCACCCCCCTAGCGGGAGTCGGCAATGAGCAGTTCTTC
CASTPLAGVGNEQFF
>TRBD1|TRBJ1-2|TRBV7-2|.
TGTGCCAGCAGCTTAGACAGGGGGCAGTATGGCTACACCTTC
CASSLDRGQYGYTF